This TCR beta chain derives from a study of blood T cell repertoires in COVID-19. Study background: The origin of the acute and convalescent COVID-19 samples was the United States, Italy and Spain. PBMCs, B-cell-depleted T cells, or T cells were the source of the cDNA or gDNA that made up the material.

Trimming pared 0 bases from V and 1 base from J, leaving 9 bases between. Germline V CDR1 and CDR2: SGHVS, FQNEAQ. There are 15 residues in the CDR3. Original analysis: Counts of nucleated cells, estimated from reference gene primer amplification, were obtained. TCRdb keeps only in-frame clones here, not all; method: immunoSEQ multiplex PCR. The V and J calls and clone size are taken from that table; D and trimming were inferred from the DNA. The table lists 130,000 to 150,000 clones, roughly 86% of them singletons, with more than 0.8% in the top ten. V is TRBV7-8 and J is TRBJ1-1, with D possibly matching TRBD1 (5 bases). Sequenced material: peripheral blood. The clonotype was recovered from a woman in her forties or fifties with acute or convalescent COVID-19. The CDR3 region has the DNA TGTGCCAGCAGCTTAGCGGGACTTGGGAACACTGAAGCTTTCTTT. Protein sequence: CASSLAGLGNTEAFF.